This entry is about one T cell receptor beta chain. The antigen is undetermined. The sample belongs to a study of blood T cells in healthy people across ages. Findings and caveats of the study: A roughly linear fall in TCR beta diversity per million T cells was seen with increasing age.

A second PCR of 7 to 11 cycles used a sample-barcoded 5' primer and a J-beta primer mix. Each cDNA molecule was tagged by a template-switch adaptor that had 12 random nucleotides. TCRdb recomputed calls from the 5' RACE reads with MiXCR, one row per CDR3 protein. In the table there are 1.5 million to 2 million distinct CDR3 sequences, approximately 30% of which are singletons. The germline gives CDR1 SQVTM, CDR2 ANQGSEA. The CDR3 sequence is 13 residues long. V was pared by 3 bases and J by 2 bases, with 9 bases between. The chain joins TRBV29-1 to TRBJ2-3; D call uncertain. The TCR originated in a woman in her 30s in good health. Sequenced sample: blood. Written as DNA, the CDR3 is TGCAGCGTTGATAATGGAAACACAGATACGCAGTATTTT. This sequence encodes CSVDNGNTDTQYF.